This paragraph covers one T cell receptor (beta chain) sequence. This clonotype was observed many times. Its recognized antigen is unknown. Base qualities are not recorded, but no much larger clone differs from it by a single base. V and J lose 2 bases and 2 bases, and a span of 9 bases separates them. The germline V gene gives CDR1 as SQVTM and CDR2 as ANQGSEA. Inclusive of the bounding cysteine and phenylalanine, the CDR3 is 13 residues long. The entry retains the CDR3 DNA only, 39 bases that are in frame from base 1. Amplification of TCR beta CDR3 regions was carried out from RNA transcripts. A first-round RT-PCR of the TCR CDR3 used the HTBI primer set with the Qiagen OneStep RT-PCR kit. The libraries were constructed in a second round of multiplex PCR and then size-selected and purified. The libraries were sequenced on an Illumina HiSeq2000 using paired-end 100 bp reads. The source study handled its data this way. SOAPnuke was used to process the raw data, with reads discarded if the reads contained adapters or uncalled bases, had a mean Phred below 15, or lacked an exact constant-primer or identifier match. High-quality paired reads were merged with COPE v1.2.5, and unique nucleotide sequences were defined as clonotypes. MiTCR v1.1 was used to align the clonotypes against IMGT TRBV, TRBD and TRBJ reference segments. Analysis was restricted to V-J combinations with a frequency above 0.0001, which covered 99.2% of repertoires. A TCS score was defined as the ratio between F50 (clonal expansion) and ExV (chaos), using BLOSUM62-based TCRdist between CDR3 peptides within each V-J. Welch's t-statistics and random forest reduced around 520 V-J features to 10 to 15, which were used in a naive Bayes classifier (R e1071). The similarity between thyroid and blood repertoires was quantified using the Morisita-Horn index. Clones were called with MiXCR by TCRdb after fastp trimmed the public reads at Q25, and only in-frame beta chains were retained. Each record represents a unique CDR3 protein, reported with the most common genes and DNA among its rows. Clone size and V and J calls follow TCRdb, not the original study. Counted in this sample were a few hundred thousand distinct CDR3 sequences; 35% to 55% of them appeared once. Clones ranked in the top ten supply about 8.3% of the sample.

The data belong to a study of T cells in Graves' hyperthyroidism and ophthalmopathy (dated by TCRdb to the late 2010s). Regarding the complete study: A discovery cohort of about a hundred patients, approximately 45 with Graves' ophthalmopathy and under 60 with stable Graves' hyperthyroidism, was used to find distinguishing TCR V-J signatures. Prospective prediction of ophthalmopathy was tested in an independent validation cohort consisting of some 20 hyperthyroidism patients and about 17 patients who later progressed to ophthalmopathy. The approximately 98 discovery patients were randomly divided into training and test sets at a 7:3 ratio. Thyroid tissue and blood T-cell repertoires from six Graves' hyperthyroidism patients were also compared in the study. Following sampling, methimazole starting at 30 mg daily was given to hyperthyroidism patients, and high-dose intravenous methylprednisolone was given to ophthalmopathy patients. According to the paper, TCR Vbeta CDR3 sequencing was carried out on over 130 peripheral blood samples, which came from about 45 ophthalmopathy, under 85 hyperthyroidism and approximately 17 progressor patients. Overall study outcomes, separate from this receptor: In validation, the model predicted progression to ophthalmopathy a median of approximately 6.3 months before onset, with about 71% sensitivity and about 72% specificity. No statistical method was used to fix the sample size in advance, and group allocation was not hidden from the investigators. Most expanded thyroid clonotypes (frequency above 0.001) were also detected in blood, a finding suggesting that blood repertoires may reflect thyroid immune responses. Ophthalmopathy was separated from stable hyperthyroidism by a 13 V-J signature model, with around 90% sensitivity and about 81% specificity obtained in cross-validation and 80%/75% obtained in testing.

Stable Graves' hyperthyroidism was defined as the absence of progression to ophthalmopathy over 18 months of follow-up. The hyperthyroidism patients were between 18 and 65 years old and newly diagnosed, with a disease duration of less than 2 months. Any patient with an uncontrolled infection, another autoimmune disease, pregnancy or lactation was excluded. Diagnoses relied on clinical symptoms, serum thyroxine and TRAb, thyroid ultrasound and orbital computed tomography. Trizol reagent was used to extract total RNA, and RNA quality was then checked on an Agilent 2100 Bioanalyzer. The sequence is built from TRBV29-1 and TRBJ1-2; confidence is insufficient to name the D gene. Sequenced material: peripheral blood or thyroid tissue (not recorded which). The TCR comes from a woman in her late teens or twenties with Graves' hyperthyroidism. The sequenced DNA is TGCAGCGTTGAAAGTATGGTGAACTATGGCTACACCTTC. The resulting protein is CSVESMVNYGYTF.